This T cell receptor beta chain stems from a study of blood T cell repertoires in COVID-19. Study context: Spain, Italy and the United States supplied samples that represented acute and convalescent COVID-19. T cells, B-cell-depleted T cells, or PBMCs provided the cDNA or gDNA that served as material.

Participant age was about 18 to 100 years, and participants resided in 20 to 30 US areas. Source study methods: Estimates of nucleated cell counts were drawn from the amplification of reference gene primers. Repertoires were generated with immunoSEQ multiplex PCR, while TCRdb's copy carries only in-frame clones and drops some. From that table come the V and J calls and clone size; the DNA was used to work out D and trimming. The table includes hundreds of thousands of clones, 70% to 90% detected once. Germline V CDR1 and CDR2: LGHNT, FRNRAP. The ends were cut back, 7 bases at V and 6 bases at J, with 12 bases in the middle. The CDR3 is 12 residues long.

The sequenced sample consisted of PBMCs or T cells enriched from blood (not recorded which). The rearrangement links TRBV12-5 to TRBJ1-1; unclear D gene. The TCR originated in a woman aged 18-29 years with acute COVID-19. The CDR3 protein is CASALRGPEAFF. The CDR3 region has the DNA TGTGCTAGTGCCCTGCGGGGTCCTGAAGCTTTCTTT. The full variable domain, its missing parts supplied by reference TRBV12-5 and TRBJ1-1, is DARVTQTPRHKVTEMGQEVTMRCQPILGHNTVFWYRQTMMQGLELLAYFRNRAPLDDSGMPKDRFSAEMPDATLATLKIQPSEPRDSAVYFCASALRGPEAFFGQGTRLTVV.